This entry lists 6 T cell receptor beta chains sequenced from one sample in a study of cytomegalovirus exposure and HLA in healthy donors. PCR involved 60 Vbeta and 13 Jbeta primers. The assay was immunoSEQ multiplex PCR, and TCRdb's table has in-frame clones only and misses some. The sample yields fewer than 250,000 clones, almost 75% seen once. Sequencing was carried out using PBMCs. These receptor sequences come from a woman aged 25 to 39 in good health and CMV-seropositive.

The V and J genes are TRBV27 and TRBJ2-1; maybe TRBD2 (5 bases). CDR1 is MNHEY, CDR2 SMNVEV, per germline (reference sequence). Trimming left V 3 bases short and J 2 bases short, with 8 bases between. The CDR3 has 14 amino acids. The CDR3 loop reads CASSLSGAYNEQFF. CDR3 nucleotides: TGTGCCAGCAGTTTGTCCGGGGCCTACAATGAGCAGTTCTTC.

The chain has TRBV4-2 and TRBJ2-3; 10 nucleotides align to TRBD2. Germline trimming cut 1 base from V and 3 bases from J; bases unmatched to any gene: 13. The CDR3 sequence is 19 residues long. Germline V CDR1 and CDR2: LGHNA, YNFKEQ. The CDR3, as DNA: TGTGCCAGCAGCCAAGTGGCGTTAGCGGGAGGTAGTAGGACAGATACGCAGTATTTT. Residues: CASSQVALAGGSRTDTQYF.

CDR3 nucleotide sequence: TGTGCCAGCAGTTTATCCCCACTGCTTGAGACCCAGTACTTC. Protein product: CASSLSPLLETQYF. This chain joins TRBV28 and TRBJ2-5, with unresolved D. Germline V lookup: CDR1 MDHEN, CDR2 SYDVKM. Trimming cost V 1 base and J 5 bases, with 11 bases left between them. There are 14 residues in the CDR3.

The chain has TRBV5-4 and TRBJ2-4, with 11 bases matching TRBD1. This CDR3 contains 16 residues. Unmatched junction bases numbered 2, after V lost 3 bases and J lost 0 bases. Per the germline V gene, CDR1 is SGHNT and CDR2 is YYREEE (reference sequence). CDR3 in amino acids: CASSSGQGGAKNIQYF. In DNA form, the CDR3 reads TGTGCCAGCAGCTCGGGACAGGGGGGAGCCAAAAACATTCAGTACTTC.

This clone has just one count. This chain links TRBV5-4 with TRBJ2-1; D may be TRBD2 (6 bases). The V and J ends lost 0 bases and 6 bases respectively, with 13 bases between them. Germline V gives CDR1 SGHNT, CDR2 YYREEE (reference sequence). CDR3 length: 15 residues. The CDR3 DNA is TGTGCCAGCAGCTTGGGGGGGGTAGTAGGCAATGAGCAGTTCTTC. Translation: CASSLGGVVGNEQFF.

The V and J genes are TRBV5-6 and TRBJ2-2; 8 nucleotides agree with TRBD1. The CDR3 consists of 18 residues. V shed 1 base, J shed 3 bases, and the junction held 11 bases outside the gene matches. Germline CDR1 SGHDT, CDR2 YYEEEE. The CDR3 loop is CASSLTAPQGADTGELFF. In nucleotides, the CDR3 is TGTGCCAGCAGCTTGACCGCACCGCAGGGGGCCGACACCGGGGAGCTGTTTTTT. The variable domain in full, completed from reference TRBV5-6 and TRBJ2-2, reads DAGVTQSPTHLIKTRGQQVTLRCSPKSGHDTVSWYQQALGQGPQFIFQYYEEEERQRGNFPDRFSGHQFPNYSSELNVNALLLGDSALYLCASSLTAPQGADTGELFFGEGSRLTVL.